One T cell receptor beta chain is described in this entry. The data are from a study of blood T cells in healthy people across ages. Those donating, healthy Caucasian individuals from Russia, were aged roughly 6 to 90. Combining a sample-barcoded 5' primer with a J-beta primer mix, a second PCR ran for about 7 to 12 cycles. All samples gave at least 2.5 million CDR3-containing paired-end reads. Each CDR3 protein gets one entry after TCRdb re-called the 5' RACE reads with MiXCR. The sample consists of about 1.7 million distinct CDR3 sequences, under 30% of them appearing once. This CDR3 has 15 residues. Germline-derived CDR1 and CDR2 are LGHDT and YNNKEL (reference sequence). With 3 bases clipped from V and 6 bases from J, the junction kept 7 bases outside the gene matches.

Specimen: blood. This receptor was taken from a woman in her twenties or thirties in good health. The rearrangement uses TRBV3-1 and TRBJ2-7; TRBD2 matches 11 bases. In DNA, the CDR3 is TGTGCCAGCAGCCAGGCCGGACTAGCGGGTTCCGAGCAGTACTTC. Translating it yields CASSQAGLAGSEQYF.